These T cell receptor beta chains were read from a single sample in a study of siplizumab effects on memory and regulatory T cells. Method: immunoSEQ multiplex PCR; TCRdb's copy keeps in-frame clones and lacks some. The sample has over 100,000 clones, about 93% seen once; the top ten hold roughly 0.59%. The sequencing input was Tregs sorted from blood. The receptors come from a human donor in good health. CDR3s include the opening cysteine and the closing phenylalanine or tryptophan. The D gene is left open where the match is weak. Not every row has a clone size; where given, it reads once, few, many or a size class.

j_call d_call clone_size cdr3_length v_call cdr3_aa cdr3_nt
TRBJ1-2 TRBD1 . 14 TRBV7-9 CASSYGQGPYGYTF TGTGCCAGCAGCTACGGACAGGGACCCTATGGCTACACCTTC
TRBJ2-5 TRBD2 . 14 TRBV27 CASRPLAGSGTQYF TGTGCCAGCAGACCACTAGCGGGCTCGGGGACCCAGTACTTC
TRBJ1-2 . . 14 TRBV7-3 CASSPWPRNYGYTF TGTGCCAGCAGCCCCTGGCCGAGGAACTATGGCTACACCTTC
TRBJ1-1 . . 13 TRBV11-2 CASSTRQITEAFF TGTGCCAGCAGCACCCGACAGATTACTGAAGCTTTCTTT
TRBJ2-5 . . 13 TRBV5-4 CAFGWQGGETQYF TGTGCCTTCGGTTGGCAGGGTGGGGAGACCCAGTACTTC
TRBJ1-3 . . 11 TRBV30 CAWASGNTIYF TGTGCCTGGGCTTCTGGAAACACCATATATTTT
TRBJ2-3 . . 15 TRBV6-5 CASRGGQLGRDTQYF TGTGCCAGCAGGGGGGGACAACTCGGGAGAGATACGCAGTATTTT
TRBJ1-2 . once 12 TRBV7-8 CASSLVAGGYTF TGTGCCAGCAGCTTAGTCGCGGGGGGCTACACCTTC
TRBJ1-1 . . 16 TRBV7-3 CASSATGTLQGGEAFF TGTGCCAGCAGCGCCACCGGGACACTTCAGGGTGGTGAAGCTTTCTTT
TRBJ1-2 TRBD1 . 13 TRBV7-9 CASSAYRGQGYTF TGTGCCAGCAGCGCTTACAGGGGGCAGGGCTACACCTTC
TRBJ1-3 . . 13 TRBV21-1 CGQGRTGGNTIYF TGTGGACAGGGAAGAACTGGAGGAAACACCATATATTTT
TRBJ1-2 . once 15 TRBV19 CASSIAGGLFYGYTF TGTGCCAGTAGTATAGCCGGGGGACTATTCTATGGCTACACCTTC
TRBJ2-7 TRBD1 once 16 TRBV11-2 CASSTPGQAISYEQYF TGTGCCAGCAGCACGCCGGGACAGGCAATATCCTACGAGCAGTACTTC
TRBJ1-3 . . 14 TRBV5-4 CASSPGRSGNTIYF TGTGCCAGCAGCCCAGGACGTTCCGGAAACACCATATATTTT
TRBJ1-1 . . 15 TRBV2 CASSPNIQGGTEAFF TGTGCCAGCAGTCCGAACATCCAGGGCGGCACTGAAGCTTTCTTT
TRBJ2-4 . . 15 TRBV6-6 CASSQDTIAKNIQYF TGTGCCAGCAGCCAGGACACCATAGCCAAAAACATTCAGTACTTC
TRBJ1-2 . . 13 TRBV4-3 CASSPRGWYGYTF TGCGCCAGCAGCCCGAGGGGTTGGTATGGCTACACCTTC
TRBJ2-1 TRBD1 . 16 TRBV5-6 CASSMFAWGQYNEQFF TGTGCCAGCAGCATGTTTGCTTGGGGACAGTACAATGAGCAGTTCTTC
TRBJ2-6 . once 16 TRBV4-1 CASSQVPGSGANVLTF TGCGCCAGCAGCCAAGTCCCGGGGTCTGGGGCCAACGTCCTGACTTTC
TRBJ1-4 . . 13 TRBV5-1 CASRGGPREKLFF TGCGCCAGCAGGGGGGGCCCCCGCGAAAAACTGTTTTTT
TRBJ2-3 . . 14 TRBV6-5 CASSSWGSADTQYF TGTGCCAGCAGTTCATGGGGTAGCGCAGATACGCAGTATTTT
TRBJ2-5 TRBD1 . 15 TRBV18 CASSPRTGTSETQYF TGTGCCAGCTCACCTAGGACAGGGACGTCAGAGACCCAGTACTTC
TRBJ1-3 TRBD1 once 18 TRBV18 CASSPVRTGPISGNTIYF TGTGCCAGCTCACCGGTCCGGACAGGGCCGATCTCTGGAAACACCATATATTTT
TRBJ2-1 TRBD1 . 15 TRBV7-8 CASSLGTGKYNEQFF TGTGCCAGCAGCTTAGGGACAGGGAAGTACAATGAGCAGTTCTTC
TRBJ2-1 . . 13 TRBV5-1 CASSLARRNEQFF TGCGCCAGCAGCTTGGCCAGGCGGAATGAGCAGTTCTTC
TRBJ2-5 TRBD1 . 15 TRBV5-4 CASSLAAGGRETQYF TGTGCCAGCAGCTTGGCGGCAGGGGGCCGGGAGACCCAGTACTTC
TRBJ1-2 . . 14 TRBV5-1 CASSFSLKSYGYTF TGCGCCAGCAGCTTTTCCCTTAAGAGTTATGGCTACACCTTC
TRBJ1-1 . . 14 TRBV19 CASIGQLGLSEAFF TGTGCCAGCATAGGACAGCTTGGCCTCTCTGAAGCTTTCTTT
TRBJ2-7 . . 15 TRBV2 CASSEGNPASYEQYF TGTGCCAGCAGTGAGGGAAACCCCGCTTCCTACGAGCAGTACTTC
TRBJ1-5 . . 14 TRBV4-1 CASSPHLSNQPQHF TGCGCCAGCAGCCCACACCTTAGCAATCAGCCCCAGCATTTT